The subject of this entry is one TCR beta chain. TCRdb reprocessed the 5' RACE reads with MiXCR, giving one entry per CDR3 protein. This repertoire shows 150,000 to 200,000 distinct CDR3 sequences, roughly 17% found once; its top ten account for just over 2%. This CDR3 is built from 15 residues. CDR1 and CDR2 from the germline V gene are SGHTA and FQGNSA. Between the trimmed V and J ends, which lost 2 bases and 7 bases, there was a span of 15 bases. The sample belongs to a study of T-cell memory formation after mild COVID-19. The chain combines TRBV7-2 with TRBJ1-5, with TRBD1 as a possible D gene (5 bases). This clonotype originated in an adult woman who had mild COVID-19 (a few samples of this study predate the infection). Cell type and time point are not known. Input material: PBMCs or a T cell subset sorted from them (not recorded which). CDR3: CASSLTGGFDQPQHF. The CDR3 DNA reads as TGTGCCAGCAGCTTAACGGGGGGTTTCGACCAGCCCCAGCATTTT. The full variable domain, in which reference TRBV7-2 and TRBJ1-5 provide the parts outside the CDR3, is GAGVSQSPSNKVTEKGKDVELRCDPISGHTALYWYRQSLGQGLEFLIYFQGNSAPDKSGLPSDRFSAERTGGSVSTLTIQRTQQEDSAVYLCASSLTGGFDQPQHFGDGTRLSIL.